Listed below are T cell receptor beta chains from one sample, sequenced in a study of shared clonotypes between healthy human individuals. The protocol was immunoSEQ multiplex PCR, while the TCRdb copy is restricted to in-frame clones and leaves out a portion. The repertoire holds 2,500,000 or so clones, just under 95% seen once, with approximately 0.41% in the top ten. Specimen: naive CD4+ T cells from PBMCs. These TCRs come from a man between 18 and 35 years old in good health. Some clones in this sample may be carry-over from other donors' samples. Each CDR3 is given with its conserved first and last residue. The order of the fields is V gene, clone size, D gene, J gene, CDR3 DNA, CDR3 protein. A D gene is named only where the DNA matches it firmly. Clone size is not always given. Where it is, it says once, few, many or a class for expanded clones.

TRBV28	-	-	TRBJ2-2	TGTGCCAGCAGTCAGACTCTGAAGTCCGGGGAGCTGTTTTTT	CASSQTLKSGELFF
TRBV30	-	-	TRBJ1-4	TGTGCCTGTCACCCAAGTAGTCCCCCGGAAAAACTGTTTTTT	CACHPSSPPEKLFF
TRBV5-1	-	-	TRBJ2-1	TGCGCCAGCAGCCCGGGTCTTAGCTCCTACAATGAGCAGTTCTTC	CASSPGLSSYNEQFF
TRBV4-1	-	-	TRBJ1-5	TGCGCCAGCAGCCGATCAGTGGGCAATCAGCCCCAGCATTTT	CASSRSVGNQPQHF
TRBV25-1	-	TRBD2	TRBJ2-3	TGTGCCAGCAGTGATTTGACTAGCGGGGCAGATACGCAGTATTTT	CASSDLTSGADTQYF
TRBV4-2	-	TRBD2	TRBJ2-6	TGTGCCAGCAGCCAAGAACCGGGACTAGCGGCTGCTGGGGCCAACGTCCTGACTTTC	CASSQEPGLAAAGANVLTF
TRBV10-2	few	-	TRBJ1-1	TGCGCCAGCAGTGTCATGGTTTCAGGCCCCACTGAAGCTTTCTTT	CASSVMVSGPTEAFF
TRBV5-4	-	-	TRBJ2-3	TGTGCCAGCAGAAGGCGGGACCAGACAGATACGCAGTATTTT	CASRRRDQTDTQYF
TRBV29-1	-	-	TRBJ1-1	TGCAGCGTCCGAAAGGGACACACTGAAGCTTTCTTT	CSVRKGHTEAFF
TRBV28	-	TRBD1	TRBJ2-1	TGTGCCAGCAGTCGACAGGGCGACTACAATGAGCAGTTCTTC	CASSRQGDYNEQFF
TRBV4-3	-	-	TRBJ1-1	TGCGCCAGCAGCCCAATCGGGGCAGTGATGGCTGAAGCTTTCTTT	CASSPIGAVMAEAFF
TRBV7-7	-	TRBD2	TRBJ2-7	TGTGCCAGCAGCGCGCATAGCGGGATAGGTTACGAGCAGTACTTC	CASSAHSGIGYEQYF
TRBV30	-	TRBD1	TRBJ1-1	TGTGCCTGGTCCCTGGAAGACAGGGAGGGCACTGGTGAAGCTTTCTTT	CAWSLEDREGTGEAFF